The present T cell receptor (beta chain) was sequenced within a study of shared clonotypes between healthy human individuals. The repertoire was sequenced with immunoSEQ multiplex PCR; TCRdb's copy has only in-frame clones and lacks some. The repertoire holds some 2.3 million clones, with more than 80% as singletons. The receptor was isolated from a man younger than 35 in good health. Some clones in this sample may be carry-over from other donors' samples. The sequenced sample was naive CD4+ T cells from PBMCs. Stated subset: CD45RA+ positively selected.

The CDR3 sequence is CASSAWAADTQYF. CDR3 DNA: TGTGCCAGCAGCGCATGGGCCGCAGATACGCAGTATTTT. This chain links TRBV11-3 with TRBJ2-3; no firm D call. The CDR3 totals 13 residues. CDR1 SGHNT and CDR2 YENEEA come from the germline V gene. With 5 bases removed from V and 4 bases from J, the gap between germline ends came to 10 bases.